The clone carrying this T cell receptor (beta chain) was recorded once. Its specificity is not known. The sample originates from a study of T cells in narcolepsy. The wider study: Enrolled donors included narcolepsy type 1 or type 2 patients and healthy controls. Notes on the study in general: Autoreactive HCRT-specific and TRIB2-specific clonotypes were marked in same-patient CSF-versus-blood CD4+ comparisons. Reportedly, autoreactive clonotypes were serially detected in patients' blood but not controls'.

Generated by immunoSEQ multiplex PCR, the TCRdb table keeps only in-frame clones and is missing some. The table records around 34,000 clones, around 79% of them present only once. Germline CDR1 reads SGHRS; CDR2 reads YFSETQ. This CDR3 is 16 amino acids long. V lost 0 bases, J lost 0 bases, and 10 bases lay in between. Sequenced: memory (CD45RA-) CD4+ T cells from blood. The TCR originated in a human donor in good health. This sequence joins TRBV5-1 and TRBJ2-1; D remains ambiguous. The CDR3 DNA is TGCGCCAGCAGCTTGGCCGGACCCAGCTCCTACAATGAGCAGTTCTTC. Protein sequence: CASSLAGPSSYNEQFF.